One sample yielded the 18 T cell receptor beta chains listed below, sequenced in a study of T cell responses to AZD1222 COVID-19 vaccine. Assay: immunoSEQ multiplex PCR; the TCRdb copy retains only in-frame clones and omits some. The sample contains approximately 150,000 clones, more than 80% of which appear only once. Sample: peripheral blood, taken 28 days after the second dose of the MenACWY control vaccine. The receptors come from an adult who received the MenACWY meningococcal vaccine as a control.

The chain couples TRBV6-4 to TRBJ1-2; D unresolved. The ends were cut back, 2 bases at V and 8 bases at J, with 9 bases in the middle. This CDR3 has 12 residues. Germline assignment: CDR1 MRHNA and CDR2 SNTAGT. The CDR3 bases are TGTGCCAGCAGTGACGTATCGGGCGGCTACACCTTC. Its translation: CASSDVSGGYTF.

The chain recombines TRBV28 with TRBJ1-2, with 10 bases fitting TRBD1. Germline V gene data show CDR1 as MDHEN and CDR2 as SYDVKM. V shed 3 bases, J shed 2 bases, and the junction held 9 bases outside the gene matches. The CDR3 totals 17 residues. The chain's CDR3 is CASSLRDRGVGNYGYTF. The CDR3 nucleotides are TGTGCCAGCAGTTTGAGGGACAGGGGAGTAGGGAACTATGGCTACACCTTC.

CDR3 amino acids: CATGKGRDGSNQPQHF. CDR3 DNA sequence: TGTGCCACCGGGAAGGGCCGGGACGGTAGCAATCAGCCCCAGCATTTT. This chain joins TRBV24-1 and TRBJ1-5, with a weak D call TRBD1 (5 bases). Germline lookup yields CDR1 KGHDR and CDR2 SFDVKD. The CDR3 consists of 16 residues. Trimming removed 9 bases at V and 0 bases at J, with 17 bases between.

This chain joins TRBV5-6 and TRBJ1-2; 10 bases map to TRBD1. The CDR3 has 14 residues. Per the germline V gene, CDR1 is SGHDT and CDR2 is YYEEEE. Trimming removed 3 bases from V and 4 bases from J; junction bases left unmatched: 3. The CDR3 DNA follows: TGTGCCAGCAGCTGGGGGACAGGGGCCTATGGCTACACCTTC. This codes for CASSWGTGAYGYTF.

This chain uses TRBV7-9 with TRBJ2-7; D is unclear. Trimming removed 5 bases from V and 2 bases from J, with 10 bases in between. CDR1 is SEHNR and CDR2 is FQNEAQ in the germline V gene (reference sequence). The CDR3 is made up of 13 amino acids. DNA for the CDR3: TGTGCCAGCAGCCCACCCAGAGCCTACGAGCAGTACTTC. As protein: CASSPPRAYEQYF. The full variable domain, its missing parts supplied by reference TRBV7-9 and TRBJ2-7, is DTGVSQNPRHKITKRGQNVTFRCDPISEHNRLYWYRQTLGQGPEFLTYFQNEAQLEKSRLLSDRFSAERPKGSFSTLEIQRTEQGDSAMYLCASSPPRAYEQYFGPGTRLTVT.

The chain uses TRBV2 and TRBJ1-6, with D uncertain. The V gene lost 7 bases and the J gene lost 9 bases, with 10 bases spanning the gap. CDR3 size: 12 residues. Germline V lookup: CDR1 SNHLY, CDR2 FYNNEI. CDR3 region: CASKSSSSPLHF. For the CDR3, the DNA is TGTGCCAGCAAGAGTTCATCTTCACCCCTCCACTTT.

This rearrangement joins TRBV7-2 to TRBJ1-5; the D gene is possibly TRBD1 (5 bases). Looked up from germline, CDR1 is SGHTA and CDR2 is FQGNSA. The CDR3 length is 14 residues. V was shortened by 4 bases and J by 5 bases, with 12 bases between the two germline ends. The CDR3 region is CASSYGGFYQPQHF. The CDR3 nucleotides read TGTGCCAGCAGCTACGGGGGATTCTATCAGCCCCAGCATTTT.

The rearrangement uses TRBV28 and TRBJ1-5; D unresolved. Trimming removed 7 bases from V and 3 bases from J, with 16 bases in between. Germline CDR1 and CDR2: MDHEN and SYDVKM. The CDR3 has 15 amino acids. The CDR3 bases are TGTGCCAGCACTGAAATAGACGGTTACAATCAGCCCCAGCATTTT. Protein: CASTEIDGYNQPQHF.

This clone came up a few times. The V call is TRBV28, the J call TRBJ2-7; either TRBD1 or TRBD2 may supply D (5 bases each). The CDR3 contains 19 residues. V was clipped by 4 bases and J by 0 bases, with 25 bases between them. Germline-derived CDR1 and CDR2 are MDHEN and SYDVKM. The CDR3 sequence: CASSSAGLGAGPSSYEQYF. Written as DNA, the CDR3 is TGTGCCAGCAGTTCGGCCGGCCTAGGGGCGGGCCCGAGCTCCTACGAGCAGTACTTC.

The rearrangement uses TRBV6-2 or TRBV6-3 and TRBJ1-2, with TRBD1 as a possible D gene (6 bases). Per the germline V gene, CDR1 is MNHEY and CDR2 is SVGEGT. The CDR3 has 14 residues. Trimming removed 2 bases from V and 2 bases from J, with 9 bases in between. CDR3 protein: CASSYRTENYGYTF. The CDR3 DNA reads as TGTGCCAGCAGTTACAGGACAGAGAACTATGGCTACACCTTC.

CDR3 sequence reads: CASSFLGQVPYEQYF. DNA of the CDR3: TGTGCCAGCAGTTTCCTTGGACAGGTTCCCTACGAGCAGTACTTC. The chain couples TRBV27 to TRBJ2-7; 7 nucleotides align to TRBD1. Germline V gene sequence: CDR1 MNHEY, CDR2 SMNVEV (reference sequence). The CDR3 sequence is 15 residues long. V was clipped by 3 bases and J by 2 bases; unmatched bases: 7.

The rearrangement uses TRBV28 and TRBJ2-7; 9 bases are a match to TRBD2. CDR3 length equals 13 residues. Germline V CDR1 and CDR2: MDHEN, SYDVKM. After removal of 2 bases from V and 5 bases from J, the junction contained 1 base not matched to a gene. CDR3 DNA sequence: TGTGCCAGCAGTTTAGCGGGAGGGGACGAGCAGTACTTC. It encodes CASSLAGGDEQYF.

This CDR3 reads CASSNRGAYEQYF. CDR3 sequence (DNA): TGTGCCAGCAGCAACAGGGGAGCCTACGAGCAGTACTTC. The chain employs TRBV5-6 and TRBJ2-7, with 7 positions matching TRBD1. V lost 4 bases and J lost 2; bases outside the gene matches: 3. The CDR3 sequence is 13 residues long. The germline CDR1 and CDR2 sequences are SGHDT and YYEEEE.

The rearrangement joins TRBV3-1 (or the pseudogene TRBV3-2) to TRBJ2-1; 11 bases are shared with TRBD1. Germline assignment: CDR1 LGHDT and CDR2 YNNKEL (reference sequence). The V segment lost 7 bases and the J segment 7 bases; nucleotides outside the gene matches: 12. The length of the CDR3 is 16 residues. The DNA for the CDR3 is TGTGCCAGCACCGAAGGGGACAGGGGGAATTGGAATGAGCAGTTCTTC. Translated: CASTEGDRGNWNEQFF.

The rearrangement uses TRBV24-1 and TRBJ1-5; tentative D call: TRBD1 (5 bases). The CDR3 has 14 amino acids. V gave up 5 bases and J gave up 6 bases, with 13 bases separating them. The germline V gene has CDR1 KGHDR and CDR2 SFDVKD. The CDR3 sequence: CATSGGQGGQPQHF. Here the CDR3 DNA reads TGTGCCACCAGTGGAGGGCAGGGAGGTCAGCCCCAGCATTTT.

The chain is built from TRBV7-8 and TRBJ1-5; D is ambiguous. The CDR3 extends over 16 amino acids. V lost 8 bases and J lost 3, with 20 bases in between. Germline V gene data show CDR1 as SGHVS and CDR2 as FQNEAQ. DNA for the CDR3: TGTGCCAGCCAGACTTCCCCCCGCAGGACCAATCAGCCCCAGCATTTT. Translated: CASQTSPRRTNQPQHF.

The gene calls are TRBV7-2 and TRBJ1-5; 7 positions match TRBD1. V was pared by 4 bases and J by 7 bases, with 7 bases of the junction left unmatched. In germline, CDR1 is SGHTA, CDR2 FQGNSA. The CDR3 contains 14 residues. CDR3 in amino acids: CASSSTGMRQPQHF. The CDR3 DNA is TGTGCCAGCAGCTCGACAGGGATGAGGCAGCCCCAGCATTTT.

This rearrangement joins TRBV4-3 to TRBJ1-1, with D possibly TRBD1 on 5 matching bases. Germline loops: CDR1 LGHNA, CDR2 YSLEER. The germline V and J ends were trimmed by 0 bases and 3 bases, with 11 bases remaining between them. The CDR3 has 15 residues. The CDR3 DNA reads TGCGCCAGCAGCCAAGATAGGGGCAGCTACACTGAAGCTTTCTTT. The encoded protein is CASSQDRGSYTEAFF.